This is a list of T cell receptor beta chains from one sample in a study of shared clonotypes between healthy human individuals. The method was immunoSEQ multiplex PCR; TCRdb's version includes in-frame clones alone and lacks a portion of them. The sample has some 1 million clones, around 74% seen once. The sample was memory CD4+ T cells sorted from blood. All receptors derive from a man aged 18 to 30 in good health. Each CDR3 is given with its conserved first and last residue. D genes are given only for firm matches. Clone size, where shown, is once, few, many, or a class for clones that have expanded.

v_call: TRBV6-1; clone_size: -; j_call: TRBJ1-5; d_call: -; cdr3_nt: TGTGCCAGCAGTGAAGCTGGATCGAATCAGCCCCAGCATTTT; cdr3_aa: CASSEAGSNQPQHF
v_call: TRBV6-5; clone_size: many; j_call: TRBJ2-7; d_call: TRBD2; cdr3_nt: TGTGCCAGCAGCCGCGAGTTGGGCGGGGGGTACGAGCAGTACTTC; cdr3_aa: CASSRELGGGYEQYF
v_call: TRBV5-1; clone_size: many; j_call: TRBJ2-1; d_call: -; cdr3_nt: TGCGCCAGCAGCTTGGAGGCCTACAATGAGCAGTTCTTC; cdr3_aa: CASSLEAYNEQFF
v_call: TRBV14; clone_size: -; j_call: TRBJ2-2; d_call: -; cdr3_nt: TGTGCCAGCAGCCAAAAGAGACCGACGAACACCGGGGAGCTGTTTTTT; cdr3_aa: CASSQKRPTNTGELFF
v_call: TRBV5-1; clone_size: -; j_call: TRBJ1-3; d_call: TRBD1; cdr3_nt: TGCGCCAGCAGCTTGGAGGGGGCGACGGGAAACACCATATATTTT; cdr3_aa: CASSLEGATGNTIYF
v_call: TRBV27; clone_size: -; j_call: TRBJ2-1; d_call: TRBD1; cdr3_nt: TGTGCCAGCAGTTTCCACCGGGACAGGGGGTCTGACCAGCAGTTCTTC; cdr3_aa: CASSFHRDRGSDQQFF
v_call: TRBV30; clone_size: -; j_call: TRBJ1-2; d_call: TRBD1; cdr3_nt: TGTGCCTGGAGCCCGACTGGCAGGGGGCACGGCTACACCTTC; cdr3_aa: CAWSPTGRGHGYTF
v_call: TRBV5-5; clone_size: -; j_call: TRBJ1-5; d_call: TRBD1; cdr3_nt: TGTGCCAGCAGCTTGGTAGCAGGGGGCATGCCCCAGCATTTT; cdr3_aa: CASSLVAGGMPQHF
v_call: TRBV6-1; clone_size: -; j_call: TRBJ2-7; d_call: TRBD1; cdr3_nt: TGTGCCAGCAGGGGGGGACAGGAGTCCTACGAGCAGTACTTC; cdr3_aa: CASRGGQESYEQYF
v_call: TRBV5-1; clone_size: -; j_call: TRBJ1-5; d_call: -; cdr3_nt: TGCGCCAGCAGCCCGGAGGGTAGCAATCAGCCCCAGCATTTT; cdr3_aa: CASSPEGSNQPQHF
v_call: TRBV13; clone_size: -; j_call: TRBJ2-1; d_call: TRBD2; cdr3_nt: TGTGCCAGCAGCCCCCGGACTAGCGGGTCCATCAATGAGCAGTTCTTC; cdr3_aa: CASSPRTSGSINEQFF
v_call: TRBV7-3; clone_size: many; j_call: TRBJ1-1; d_call: -; cdr3_nt: TGTGCCAGCAGCTTAACGGAAAACACTGAAGCTTTCTTT; cdr3_aa: CASSLTENTEAFF
v_call: TRBV10-2; clone_size: -; j_call: TRBJ2-7; d_call: -; cdr3_nt: TGCGCCAGCAGCGGGAGTCTGATCGGTTACGAGCAGTACTTC; cdr3_aa: CASSGSLIGYEQYF
v_call: TRBV5-1; clone_size: -; j_call: TRBJ2-1; d_call: -; cdr3_nt: TGCGCCAGCAGCTTGGAGGGGTGGCCCTACAATGAGCAGTTCTTC; cdr3_aa: CASSLEGWPYNEQFF
v_call: TRBV2; clone_size: -; j_call: TRBJ2-3; d_call: -; cdr3_nt: TGTGCCAGTTTAGGAACTACTAGCACAGATACGCAGTATTTT; cdr3_aa: CASLGTTSTDTQYF
v_call: TRBV6-1; clone_size: -; j_call: TRBJ1-6; d_call: -; cdr3_nt: TGTGCCAGCAGTGACAGGAGTAATTCACCCCTCCACTTT; cdr3_aa: CASSDRSNSPLHF
v_call: TRBV5-1; clone_size: -; j_call: TRBJ2-7; d_call: TRBD2; cdr3_nt: TGCGCCAGCAGCCCCGAAGCGGGGAGCTCCTACGAGCAGTACTTC; cdr3_aa: CASSPEAGSSYEQYF
v_call: TRBV11-2; clone_size: -; j_call: TRBJ2-1; d_call: -; cdr3_nt: TGTGCCAGCAGCTTAGGTACCCGACCGGACAATGAGCAGTTCTTC; cdr3_aa: CASSLGTRPDNEQFF
v_call: TRBV13; clone_size: once; j_call: TRBJ2-2; d_call: -; cdr3_nt: TGTGCCAGCAGCTATCGGGTGACCGCGAACACCGGGGAGCTGTTTTTT; cdr3_aa: CASSYRVTANTGELFF
v_call: TRBV10-3; clone_size: -; j_call: TRBJ1-5; d_call: -; cdr3_nt: TGTGCCATCAGTGTGGACTTTGGTCAGCCCCAGCATTTT; cdr3_aa: CAISVDFGQPQHF
v_call: TRBV4-1; clone_size: few; j_call: TRBJ1-2; d_call: -; cdr3_nt: TGCGCCAGCAGCCAAGGGACGGCTAGAGGGGACTATGGCTACACCTTC; cdr3_aa: CASSQGTARGDYGYTF
v_call: TRBV10-1; clone_size: -; j_call: TRBJ2-7; d_call: TRBD1; cdr3_nt: TGCGCCAGCAGTGAGCAAGGGCAGGGGGTTTACGAGCAGTACTTC; cdr3_aa: CASSEQGQGVYEQYF
v_call: TRBV30; clone_size: -; j_call: TRBJ1-3; d_call: -; cdr3_nt: TGTGCCTGGAGTACCCTTGACACCATATATTTT; cdr3_aa: CAWSTLDTIYF
v_call: TRBV6-5; clone_size: few; j_call: TRBJ1-1; d_call: TRBD1; cdr3_nt: TGTGCCAGCAGATCCTTCGGGACAGGGAACACTGAAGCTTTCTTT; cdr3_aa: CASRSFGTGNTEAFF
v_call: TRBV19; clone_size: -; j_call: TRBJ1-4; d_call: -; cdr3_nt: TGTGCCAGTAGTACCACAGCGATTAATGAAAAACTGTTTTTT; cdr3_aa: CASSTTAINEKLFF
v_call: TRBV6-5; clone_size: -; j_call: TRBJ2-5; d_call: -; cdr3_nt: TGTGCCAGCAGTTACCAGGGTCTGGGGACCCAGTACTTC; cdr3_aa: CASSYQGLGTQYF
v_call: TRBV18; clone_size: -; j_call: TRBJ1-5; d_call: -; cdr3_nt: TGTGCCAGCTCACCCGACGCCGGGAATCAGCCCCAGCATTTT; cdr3_aa: CASSPDAGNQPQHF